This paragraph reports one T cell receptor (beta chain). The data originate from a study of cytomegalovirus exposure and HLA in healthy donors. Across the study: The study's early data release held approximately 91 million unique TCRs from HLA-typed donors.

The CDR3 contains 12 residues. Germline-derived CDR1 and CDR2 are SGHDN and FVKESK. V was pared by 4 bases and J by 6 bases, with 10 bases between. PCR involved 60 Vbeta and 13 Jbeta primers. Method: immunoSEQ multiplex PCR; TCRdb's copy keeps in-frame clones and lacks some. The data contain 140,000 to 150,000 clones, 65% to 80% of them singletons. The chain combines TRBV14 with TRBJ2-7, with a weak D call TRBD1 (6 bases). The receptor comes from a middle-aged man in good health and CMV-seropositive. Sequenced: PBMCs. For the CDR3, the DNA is TGTGCCAGCAGCCGGGACACCTTCGAGCAGTACTTC. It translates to CASSRDTFEQYF.